These T cell receptor beta chains were read from a single sample in a study of blood T cell repertoires in COVID-19. Some clones are missing from TCRdb's copy, which holds only in-frame ones; the method was immunoSEQ multiplex PCR. The sample has 130,000 to 150,000 clones; roughly four fifths are singletons. Sequencing used peripheral blood. These receptors all come from a human donor with acute or convalescent COVID-19. The donor label of this sample is uncertain. The CDR3 runs from the conserved cysteine through the conserved F or W. Fields, in order: clone size, V gene, J gene, D gene, CDR3 length, CDR3 protein, CDR3 DNA. The D gene is left open where the match is weak. Only some rows state a clone size, as once, few, many or a class for expanded clones.

abundance: once; v_gene: TRBV2; j_gene: TRBJ2-1; d_gene: .; len: 14; CDR3aa: CASSEAGGTDEQFF; CDR3nt: TGTGCCAGCAGTGAAGCGGGAGGTACGGATGAGCAGTTCTTC
abundance: .; v_gene: TRBV7-2; j_gene: TRBJ2-5; d_gene: .; len: 15; CDR3aa: CASSLRPPGQETQYF; CDR3nt: TGTGCCAGCAGCTTAAGACCCCCGGGGCAAGAGACCCAGTACTTC
abundance: .; v_gene: TRBV6-1; j_gene: TRBJ1-3; d_gene: .; len: 15; CDR3aa: CASSLGGVSGNTIYF; CDR3nt: TGTGCCAGCAGTCTCGGAGGGGTTTCTGGAAACACCATATATTTT
abundance: .; v_gene: TRBV19; j_gene: TRBJ2-5; d_gene: TRBD1; len: 15; CDR3aa: CASSIWQGARETQYF; CDR3nt: TGTGCCAGTAGTATCTGGCAGGGGGCAAGGGAGACCCAGTACTTC
abundance: .; v_gene: TRBV2; j_gene: TRBJ1-3; d_gene: .; len: 14; CDR3aa: CASSLGGVGNTIYF; CDR3nt: TGTGCCAGCAGTCTGGGGGGTGTTGGAAACACCATATATTTT
abundance: .; v_gene: TRBV11-1; j_gene: TRBJ2-3; d_gene: .; len: 12; CDR3aa: CASSLGGDTQYF; CDR3nt: TGTGCCAGCAGCTTGGGGGGAGATACGCAGTATTTT
abundance: few; v_gene: TRBV2; j_gene: TRBJ1-4; d_gene: .; len: 14; CDR3aa: CASRHRDRGEKLFF; CDR3nt: TGTGCCAGCAGGCACAGGGATCGGGGTGAAAAACTGTTTTTT
abundance: .; v_gene: TRBV5-4; j_gene: TRBJ2-2; d_gene: TRBD2; len: 16; CDR3aa: CASSIRTSGGAGELFF; CDR3nt: TGTGCCAGCAGCATTCGGACTAGCGGGGGCGCCGGGGAGCTGTTTTTT
abundance: .; v_gene: TRBV4-1; j_gene: TRBJ1-4; d_gene: TRBD1; len: 16; CDR3aa: CASTSQGAGTNEKLFF; CDR3nt: TGCGCCAGCACCTCACAGGGGGCGGGAACTAATGAAAAACTGTTTTTT
abundance: .; v_gene: TRBV11-3; j_gene: TRBJ2-6; d_gene: TRBD1; len: 12; CDR3aa: CASSSRTGTVTF; CDR3nt: TGTGCCAGCAGCTCCAGGACAGGGACGGTGACTTTC
abundance: .; v_gene: TRBV6-4; j_gene: TRBJ2-3; d_gene: TRBD2; len: 15; CDR3aa: CASSASGGATDTQYF; CDR3nt: TGTGCCAGCAGTGCTAGCGGGGGGGCCACAGATACGCAGTATTTT
abundance: .; v_gene: TRBV5-1; j_gene: TRBJ2-3; d_gene: TRBD1; len: 15; CDR3aa: CASSSGTGVTDTQYF; CDR3nt: TGCGCCAGCAGTTCCGGGACAGGGGTCACAGATACGCAGTATTTT
abundance: few; v_gene: TRBV5-1; j_gene: TRBJ2-7; d_gene: TRBD1; len: 16; CDR3aa: CASSLNPGQGKNEQYF; CDR3nt: TGCGCCAGCAGCTTGAATCCGGGACAGGGGAAGAACGAGCAGTACTTC
abundance: .; v_gene: TRBV7-9; j_gene: TRBJ1-1; d_gene: TRBD1; len: 14; CDR3aa: CASSLSTGASEAFF; CDR3nt: TGTGCCAGCAGCCTCTCGACAGGGGCCTCTGAAGCTTTCTTT
abundance: .; v_gene: TRBV25-1; j_gene: TRBJ1-2; d_gene: .; len: 13; CDR3aa: CASGAGSFYGYTF; CDR3nt: TGTGCCAGCGGGGCAGGCTCTTTCTATGGCTACACCTTC
abundance: .; v_gene: TRBV24-1; j_gene: TRBJ2-3; d_gene: TRBD1; len: 16; CDR3aa: CATSDLQGQGRDTQYF; CDR3nt: TGTGCCACCAGTGATTTGCAAGGACAGGGGAGGGATACGCAGTATTTT
abundance: .; v_gene: TRBV9; j_gene: TRBJ2-2; d_gene: .; len: 16; CDR3aa: CASSVDAGVVTGELFF; CDR3nt: TGTGCCAGCAGCGTAGATGCAGGGGTCGTCACCGGGGAGCTGTTTTTT
abundance: .; v_gene: TRBV7-3; j_gene: TRBJ2-1; d_gene: TRBD1; len: 17; CDR3aa: CASSLEPSDRPYNEQFF; CDR3nt: TGTGCCAGCAGCTTAGAGCCCTCGGACAGGCCCTACAATGAGCAGTTCTTC
abundance: once; v_gene: TRBV11-2; j_gene: TRBJ1-1; d_gene: TRBD1; len: 15; CDR3aa: CASNWDRARNTEAFF; CDR3nt: TGTGCCAGCAACTGGGACAGGGCCAGAAACACTGAAGCTTTCTTT
abundance: .; v_gene: TRBV12-3/TRBV12-4; j_gene: TRBJ1-3; d_gene: .; len: 13; CDR3aa: CASSTGGGNTIYF; CDR3nt: TGTGCCAGCAGCACAGGCGGTGGAAACACCATATATTTT
abundance: .; v_gene: TRBV7-9; j_gene: TRBJ1-1; d_gene: TRBD1; len: 13; CDR3aa: CASSRQGGTEAFF; CDR3nt: TGTGCCAGCAGCCGACAGGGAGGCACTGAAGCTTTCTTT
abundance: once; v_gene: TRBV6-1; j_gene: TRBJ1-4; d_gene: TRBD1; len: 17; CDR3aa: CASSVLPGQTRDEKLFF; CDR3nt: TGTGCCAGCAGTGTTCTCCCGGGACAGACCAGGGACGAAAAACTGTTTTTT
abundance: once; v_gene: TRBV19; j_gene: TRBJ2-5; d_gene: .; len: 15; CDR3aa: CASSLELHRVETQYF; CDR3nt: TGTGCCAGTAGCCTCGAACTTCACAGGGTTGAGACCCAGTACTTC
abundance: .; v_gene: TRBV2; j_gene: TRBJ1-1; d_gene: TRBD1; len: 15; CDR3aa: CASIGTGVENTEAFF; CDR3nt: TGTGCCAGCATCGGGACAGGGGTAGAGAACACTGAAGCTTTCTTT
abundance: few; v_gene: TRBV7-6; j_gene: TRBJ1-1; d_gene: .; len: 16; CDR3aa: CASSLAGGTLDSEAFF; CDR3nt: TGTGCCAGCAGCTTAGCCGGCGGGACTTTAGACTCTGAAGCTTTCTTT
abundance: .; v_gene: TRBV9; j_gene: TRBJ1-2; d_gene: TRBD1; len: 15; CDR3aa: CASSARGTGVEGYTF; CDR3nt: TGTGCCAGCAGCGCCCGTGGGACAGGGGTTGAAGGCTACACCTTC
abundance: .; v_gene: TRBV3-1/TRBV3-2; j_gene: TRBJ2-2; d_gene: TRBD2; len: 17; CDR3aa: CASSQDTWASGGPELFF; CDR3nt: TGTGCCAGCAGCCAAGATACCTGGGCTAGCGGGGGACCGGAGCTGTTTTTT